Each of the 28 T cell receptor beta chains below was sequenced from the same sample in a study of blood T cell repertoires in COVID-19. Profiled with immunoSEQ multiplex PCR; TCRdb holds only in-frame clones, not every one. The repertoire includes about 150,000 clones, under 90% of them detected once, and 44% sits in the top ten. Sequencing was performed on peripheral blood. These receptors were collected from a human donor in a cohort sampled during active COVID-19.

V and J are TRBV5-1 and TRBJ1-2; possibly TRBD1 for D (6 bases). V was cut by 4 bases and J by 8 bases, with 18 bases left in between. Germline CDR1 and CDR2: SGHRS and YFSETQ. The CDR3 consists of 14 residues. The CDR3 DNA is TGCGCCAGCAGCCCTGGGACACCGACGGGGGGCTACACCTTC. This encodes CASSPGTPTGGYTF.

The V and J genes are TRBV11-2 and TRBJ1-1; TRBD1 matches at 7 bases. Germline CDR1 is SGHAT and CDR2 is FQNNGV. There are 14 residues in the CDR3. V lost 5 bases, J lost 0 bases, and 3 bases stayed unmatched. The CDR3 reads CASSAGTVNTEAFF. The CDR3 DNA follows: TGTGCCAGCAGCGCCGGGACAGTGAACACTGAAGCTTTCTTT.

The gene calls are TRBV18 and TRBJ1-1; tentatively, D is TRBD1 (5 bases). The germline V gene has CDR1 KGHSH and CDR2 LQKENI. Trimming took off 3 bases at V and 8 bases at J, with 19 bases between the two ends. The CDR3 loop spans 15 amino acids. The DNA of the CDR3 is TGTGCCAGCTCACCGGGTCCAGGGATGCCTCCCGAAGCTTTCTTT. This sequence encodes CASSPGPGMPPEAFF.

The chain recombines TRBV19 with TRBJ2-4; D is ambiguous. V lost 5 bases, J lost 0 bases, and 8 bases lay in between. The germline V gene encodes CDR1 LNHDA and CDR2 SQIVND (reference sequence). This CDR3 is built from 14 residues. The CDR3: CASSVPGAKNIQYF. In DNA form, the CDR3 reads TGTGCCAGTAGTGTTCCAGGAGCCAAAAACATTCAGTACTTC.

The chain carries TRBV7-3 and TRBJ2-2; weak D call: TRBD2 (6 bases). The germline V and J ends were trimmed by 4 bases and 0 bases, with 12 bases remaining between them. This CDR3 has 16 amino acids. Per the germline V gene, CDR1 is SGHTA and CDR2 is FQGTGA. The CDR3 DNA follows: TGTGCCAGCAGCTGGACCGGGACTCCGAACACCGGGGAGCTGTTTTTT. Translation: CASSWTGTPNTGELFF. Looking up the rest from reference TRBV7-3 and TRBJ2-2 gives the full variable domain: GAGVSQTPSNKVTEKGKYVELRCDPISGHTALYWYRQSLGQGPEFLIYFQGTGAADDSGLPNDRFFAVRPEGSVSTLKIQRTERGDSAVYLCASSWTGTPNTGELFFGEGSRLTVL.

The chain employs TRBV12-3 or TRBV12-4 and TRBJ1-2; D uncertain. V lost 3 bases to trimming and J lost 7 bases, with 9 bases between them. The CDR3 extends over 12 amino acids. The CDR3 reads CASSFRGTGYTF. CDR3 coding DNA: TGTGCCAGCAGTTTCCGGGGTACTGGCTACACCTTC.

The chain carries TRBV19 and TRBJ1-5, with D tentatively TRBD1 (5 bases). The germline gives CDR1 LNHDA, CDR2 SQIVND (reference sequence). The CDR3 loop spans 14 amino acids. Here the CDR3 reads CAVGTGNSNQPQHF. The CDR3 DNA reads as TGTGCGGTTGGGACTGGTAATAGCAATCAGCCCCAGCATTTT.

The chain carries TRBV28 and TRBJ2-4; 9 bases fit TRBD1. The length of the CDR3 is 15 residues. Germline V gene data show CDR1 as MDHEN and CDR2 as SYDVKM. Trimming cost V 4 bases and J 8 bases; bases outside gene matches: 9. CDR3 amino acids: CASSWRGQGEDIQYF. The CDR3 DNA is TGTGCCAGCAGTTGGCGGGGACAGGGAGAGGACATTCAGTACTTC.

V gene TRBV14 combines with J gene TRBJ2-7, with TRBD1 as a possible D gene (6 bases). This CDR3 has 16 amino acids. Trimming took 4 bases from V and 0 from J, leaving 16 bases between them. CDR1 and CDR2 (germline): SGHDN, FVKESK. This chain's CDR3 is CASSRPGDYDSYEQYV. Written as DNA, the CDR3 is TGTGCCAGCAGCCGACCAGGGGATTATGACTCCTACGAGCAGTACGTC.

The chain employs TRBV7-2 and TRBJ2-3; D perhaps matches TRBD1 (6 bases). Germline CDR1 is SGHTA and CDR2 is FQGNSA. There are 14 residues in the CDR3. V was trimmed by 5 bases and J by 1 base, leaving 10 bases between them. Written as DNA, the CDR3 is TGTGCCAGCAGCAGGGGGATGCGCACAGATACGCAGTATTTT. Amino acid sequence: CASSRGMRTDTQYF. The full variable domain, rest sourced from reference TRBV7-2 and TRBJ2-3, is GAGVSQSPSNKVTEKGKDVELRCDPISGHTALYWYRQSLGQGLEFLIYFQGNSAPDKSGLPSDRFSAERTGGSVSTLTIQRTQQEDSAVYLCASSRGMRTDTQYFGPGTRLTVL.

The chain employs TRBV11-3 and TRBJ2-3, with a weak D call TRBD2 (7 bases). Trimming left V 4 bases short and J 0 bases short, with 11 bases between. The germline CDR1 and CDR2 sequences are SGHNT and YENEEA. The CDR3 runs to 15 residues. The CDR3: CASSSSGTSTDTQYF. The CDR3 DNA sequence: TGTGCCAGCAGCTCGAGCGGGACAAGCACAGATACGCAGTATTTT.

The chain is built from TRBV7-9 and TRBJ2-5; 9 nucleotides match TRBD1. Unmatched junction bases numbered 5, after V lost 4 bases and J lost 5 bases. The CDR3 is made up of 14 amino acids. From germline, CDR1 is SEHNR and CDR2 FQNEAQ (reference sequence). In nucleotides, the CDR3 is TGTGCCAGCAGCTCAACAGGGGGCTGGGAGACCCAGTACTTC. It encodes CASSSTGGWETQYF.

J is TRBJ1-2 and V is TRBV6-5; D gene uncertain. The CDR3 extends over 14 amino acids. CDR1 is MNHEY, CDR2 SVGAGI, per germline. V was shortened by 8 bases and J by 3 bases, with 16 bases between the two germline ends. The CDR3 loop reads CASGLRARHYGYTF. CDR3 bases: TGTGCCAGCGGTCTGAGGGCCCGGCACTATGGCTACACCTTC.

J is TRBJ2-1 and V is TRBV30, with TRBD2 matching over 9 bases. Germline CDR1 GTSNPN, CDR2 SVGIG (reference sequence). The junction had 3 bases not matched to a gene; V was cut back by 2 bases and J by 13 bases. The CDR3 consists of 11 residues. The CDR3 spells CAWSLAGVQFF. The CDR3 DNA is TGTGCCTGGAGTTTAGCGGGAGTCCAGTTCTTC.

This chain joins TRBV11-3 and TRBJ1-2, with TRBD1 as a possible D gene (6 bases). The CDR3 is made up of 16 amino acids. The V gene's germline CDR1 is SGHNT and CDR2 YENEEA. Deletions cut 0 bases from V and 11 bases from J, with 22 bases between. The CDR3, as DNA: TGTGCCAGCAGCTTAGATGGGCTAAGGGGGACCTCTCCATACACCTTC. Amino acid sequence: CASSLDGLRGTSPYTF.

CDR3 in amino acids: CAWSVSQTGRAFF. The CDR3 nucleotides read TGTGCCTGGAGTGTCAGCCAGACAGGACGGGCTTTCTTT. J is TRBJ1-1 and V is TRBV30; the D gene is possibly TRBD1 (6 bases). The CDR3 is 13 residues long. The germline CDR1 and CDR2 sequences are GTSNPN and SVGIG (reference sequence). Deletions cut 0 bases from V and 11 bases from J, with 16 bases between. The variable domain in full, with the rest retrieved from reference TRBV30 and TRBJ1-1, is SQTIHQWPATLVQPVGSPLSLECTVEGTSNPNLYWYRQAAGRGLQLLFYSVGIGQISSEVPQNLSASRPQDRQFILSSKKLLLSDSGFYLCAWSVSQTGRAFFGQGTRLTVV.

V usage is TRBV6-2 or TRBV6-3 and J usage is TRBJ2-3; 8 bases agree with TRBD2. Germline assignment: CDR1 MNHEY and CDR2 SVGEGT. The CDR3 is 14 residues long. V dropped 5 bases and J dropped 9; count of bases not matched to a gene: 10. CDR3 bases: TGTGCCAGCAGTGAGAGGCGGGAGGCTCTCACGCAGTATTTT. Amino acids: CASSERREALTQYF.

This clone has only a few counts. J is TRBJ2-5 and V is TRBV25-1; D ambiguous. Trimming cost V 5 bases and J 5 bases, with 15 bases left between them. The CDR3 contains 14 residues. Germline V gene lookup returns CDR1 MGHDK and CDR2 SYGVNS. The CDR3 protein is CASSTRRPPETQYF. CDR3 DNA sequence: TGTGCCAGCAGTACACGGAGACCTCCGGAGACCCAGTACTTC.

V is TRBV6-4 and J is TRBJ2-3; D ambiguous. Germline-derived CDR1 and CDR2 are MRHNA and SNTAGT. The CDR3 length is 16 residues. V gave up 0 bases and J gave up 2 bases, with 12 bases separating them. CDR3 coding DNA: TGTGCCAGCAGTGACTCGGGTAGTACTAACACAGATACGCAGTATTTT. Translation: CASSDSGSTNTDTQYF.

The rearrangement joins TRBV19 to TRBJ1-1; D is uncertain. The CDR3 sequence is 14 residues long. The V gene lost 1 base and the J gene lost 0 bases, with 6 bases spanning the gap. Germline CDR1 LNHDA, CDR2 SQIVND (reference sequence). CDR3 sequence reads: CASSIAQLNTEAFF. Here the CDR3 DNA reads TGTGCCAGTAGTATAGCACAACTGAACACTGAAGCTTTCTTT.

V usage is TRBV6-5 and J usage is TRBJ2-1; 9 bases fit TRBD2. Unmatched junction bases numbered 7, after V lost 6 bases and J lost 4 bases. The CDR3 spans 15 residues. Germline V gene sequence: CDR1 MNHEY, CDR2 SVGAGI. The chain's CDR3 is CASSLQAGGYNEQFF. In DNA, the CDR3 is TGTGCCAGCAGCCTTCAAGCGGGGGGTTACAATGAGCAGTTCTTC.

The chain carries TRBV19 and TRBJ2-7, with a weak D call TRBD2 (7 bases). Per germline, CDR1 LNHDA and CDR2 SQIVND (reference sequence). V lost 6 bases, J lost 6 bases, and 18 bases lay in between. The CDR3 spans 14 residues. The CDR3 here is CASRAIGGAGEQYF. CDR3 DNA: TGTGCCAGTAGAGCTATAGGGGGGGCCGGCGAGCAGTACTTC.

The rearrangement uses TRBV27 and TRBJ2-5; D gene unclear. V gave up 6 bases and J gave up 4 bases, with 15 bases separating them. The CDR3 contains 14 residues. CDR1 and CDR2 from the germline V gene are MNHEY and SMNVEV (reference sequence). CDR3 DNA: TGTGCCAGCAGCCCGGCCCCCGGCGGAGAGACCCAGTACTTC. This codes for CASSPAPGGETQYF.

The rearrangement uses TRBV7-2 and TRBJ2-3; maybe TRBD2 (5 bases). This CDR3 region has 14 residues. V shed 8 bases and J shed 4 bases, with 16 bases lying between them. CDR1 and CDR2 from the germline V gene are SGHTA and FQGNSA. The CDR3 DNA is TGTGCCAGCCTCACGTGGACCGGGGCAGATACGCAGTATTTT. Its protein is CASLTWTGADTQYF.

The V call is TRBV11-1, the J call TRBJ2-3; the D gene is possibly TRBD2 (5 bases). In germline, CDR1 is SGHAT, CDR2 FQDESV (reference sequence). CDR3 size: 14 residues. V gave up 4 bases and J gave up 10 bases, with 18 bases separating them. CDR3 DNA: TGTGCCAGCAGCTCACCCCCTACAGCGGACCCGCAGTATTTT. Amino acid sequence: CASSSPPTADPQYF.

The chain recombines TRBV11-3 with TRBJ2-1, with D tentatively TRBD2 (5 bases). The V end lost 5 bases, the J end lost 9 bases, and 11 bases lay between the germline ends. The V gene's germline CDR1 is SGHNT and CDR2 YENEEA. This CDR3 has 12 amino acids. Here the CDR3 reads CASSPDYGEQFF. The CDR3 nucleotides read TGTGCCAGCAGCCCTGACTATGGTGAGCAGTTCTTC.

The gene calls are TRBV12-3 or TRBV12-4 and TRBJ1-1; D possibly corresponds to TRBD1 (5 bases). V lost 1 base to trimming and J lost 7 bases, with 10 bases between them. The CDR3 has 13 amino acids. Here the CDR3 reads CASSLGPRVEAFF. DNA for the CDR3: TGTGCCAGCAGTTTAGGCCCCAGGGTTGAAGCTTTCTTT.

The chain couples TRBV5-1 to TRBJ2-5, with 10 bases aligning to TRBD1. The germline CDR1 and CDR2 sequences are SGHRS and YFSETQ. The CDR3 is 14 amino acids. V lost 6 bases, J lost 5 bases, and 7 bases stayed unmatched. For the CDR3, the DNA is TGCGCCAGCAAACGGGACAGGGGAAGGGAGACCCAGTACTTC. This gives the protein CASKRDRGRETQYF.